This TCR beta chain was observed in a study of blood T cell repertoires in COVID-19. Study at large: Sample material is recorded as cDNA or gDNA derived from T cells, B-cell-depleted T cells, or PBMCs.

This clone was seen a single time. Per the original data handling: Nucleated cell counts were estimated from reference gene primer amplification. The data were produced by immunoSEQ multiplex PCR, yet TCRdb's version contains in-frame clones alone and is incomplete. The DNA gave D and trimming, while V, J and clone size come from that table. The sample carries about 130,000 clones, roughly 84% recorded once. CDR3 length: 14 amino acids. Trimming removed 5 bases from V and 8 bases from J, with 17 bases in between. CDR1 SGHRS and CDR2 YFSETQ come from the germline V gene. The TCR sequence derives from a human donor in a cohort sampled during active COVID-19. The gene calls are TRBV5-1 and TRBJ2-1; D ambiguous. Material: peripheral blood. CDR3: CASRVEPNNDEQFF. CDR3 bases: TGCGCCAGCAGAGTAGAACCAAATAATGATGAGCAGTTCTTC. The entire variable domain, with the rest obtained from reference TRBV5-1 and TRBJ2-1, is as follows: KAGVTQTPRYLIKTRGQQVTLSCSPISGHRSVSWYQQTPGQGLQFLFEYFSETQRNKGNFPGRFSGRQFSNSRSEMNVSTLELGDSALYLCASRVEPNNDEQFFGPGTRLTVL.